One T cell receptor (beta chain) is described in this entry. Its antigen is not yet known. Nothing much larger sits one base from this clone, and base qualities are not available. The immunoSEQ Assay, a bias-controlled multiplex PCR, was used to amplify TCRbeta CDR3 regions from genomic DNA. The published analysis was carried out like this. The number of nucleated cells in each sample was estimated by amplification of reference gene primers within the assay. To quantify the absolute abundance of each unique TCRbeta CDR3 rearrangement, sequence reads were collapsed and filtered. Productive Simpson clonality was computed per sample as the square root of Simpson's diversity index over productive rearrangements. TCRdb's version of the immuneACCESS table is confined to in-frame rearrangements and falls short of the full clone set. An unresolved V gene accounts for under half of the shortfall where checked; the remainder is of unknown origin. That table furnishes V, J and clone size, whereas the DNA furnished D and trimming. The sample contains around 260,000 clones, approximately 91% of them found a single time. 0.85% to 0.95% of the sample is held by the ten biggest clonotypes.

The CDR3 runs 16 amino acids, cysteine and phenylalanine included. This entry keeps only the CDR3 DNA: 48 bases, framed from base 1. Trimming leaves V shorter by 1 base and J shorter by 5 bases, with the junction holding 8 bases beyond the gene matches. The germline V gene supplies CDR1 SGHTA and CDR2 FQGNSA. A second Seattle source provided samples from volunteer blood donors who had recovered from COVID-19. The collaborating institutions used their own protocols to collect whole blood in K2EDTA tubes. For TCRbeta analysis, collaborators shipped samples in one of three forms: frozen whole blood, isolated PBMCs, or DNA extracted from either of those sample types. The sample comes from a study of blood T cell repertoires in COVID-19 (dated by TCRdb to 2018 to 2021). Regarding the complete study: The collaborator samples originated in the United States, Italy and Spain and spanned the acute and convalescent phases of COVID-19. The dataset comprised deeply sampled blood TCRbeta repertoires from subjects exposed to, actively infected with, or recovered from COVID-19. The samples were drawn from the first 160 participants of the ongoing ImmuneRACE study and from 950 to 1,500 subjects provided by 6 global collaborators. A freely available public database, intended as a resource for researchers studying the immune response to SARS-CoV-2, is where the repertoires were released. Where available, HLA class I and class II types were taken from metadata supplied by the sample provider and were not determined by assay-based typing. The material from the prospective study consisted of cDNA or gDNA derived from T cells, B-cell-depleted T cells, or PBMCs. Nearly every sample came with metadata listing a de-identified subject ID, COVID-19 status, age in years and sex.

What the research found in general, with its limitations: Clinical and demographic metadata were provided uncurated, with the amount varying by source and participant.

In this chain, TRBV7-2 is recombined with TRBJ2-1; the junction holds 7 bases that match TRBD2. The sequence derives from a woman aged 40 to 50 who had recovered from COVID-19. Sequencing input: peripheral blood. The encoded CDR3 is CASSLVPSGSNNEQFF. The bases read TGTGCCAGCAGCTTAGTCCCTAGCGGTTCAAACAATGAGCAGTTCTTC. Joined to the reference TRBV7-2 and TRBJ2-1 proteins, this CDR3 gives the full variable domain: GAGVSQSPSNKVTEKGKDVELRCDPISGHTALYWYRQSLGQGLEFLIYFQGNSAPDKSGLPSDRFSAERTGGSVSTLTIQRTQQEDSAVYLCASSLVPSGSNNEQFFGPGTRLTVL.